The subject of this entry is one TCR beta chain. Its antigen remains unidentified. This specimen belongs to a study of shared clonotypes between healthy human individuals. Findings and caveats of the study: Of the naive CD4 clonotypes, about 5% were shared across a few donors. How much donors shared clonotypes was expected to be affected by sequencing depth.

The study ran the assay at deep level. The assay was immunoSEQ multiplex PCR, and TCRdb's table has in-frame clones only and misses some. The data contain approximately 1,000,000 clones, about 72% of them singletons. V lost 5 bases to trimming and J lost 2 bases, with 7 bases between them. This CDR3 has 12 residues. In germline, CDR1 is SGHRS, CDR2 YFSETQ. This sequence originates from a man younger than 35 in good health. Some clones in this sample may be carry-over from other donors' samples. This chain connects TRBV5-1 to TRBJ2-5; D not certain. The sample consisted of memory CD4+ T cells from PBMCs. Subset here: CD45RA-negative fraction. As DNA, the CDR3 is TGCGCCAGCAGGCGGCCACAAGAGACCCAGTACTTC. Its translation is CASRRPQETQYF.